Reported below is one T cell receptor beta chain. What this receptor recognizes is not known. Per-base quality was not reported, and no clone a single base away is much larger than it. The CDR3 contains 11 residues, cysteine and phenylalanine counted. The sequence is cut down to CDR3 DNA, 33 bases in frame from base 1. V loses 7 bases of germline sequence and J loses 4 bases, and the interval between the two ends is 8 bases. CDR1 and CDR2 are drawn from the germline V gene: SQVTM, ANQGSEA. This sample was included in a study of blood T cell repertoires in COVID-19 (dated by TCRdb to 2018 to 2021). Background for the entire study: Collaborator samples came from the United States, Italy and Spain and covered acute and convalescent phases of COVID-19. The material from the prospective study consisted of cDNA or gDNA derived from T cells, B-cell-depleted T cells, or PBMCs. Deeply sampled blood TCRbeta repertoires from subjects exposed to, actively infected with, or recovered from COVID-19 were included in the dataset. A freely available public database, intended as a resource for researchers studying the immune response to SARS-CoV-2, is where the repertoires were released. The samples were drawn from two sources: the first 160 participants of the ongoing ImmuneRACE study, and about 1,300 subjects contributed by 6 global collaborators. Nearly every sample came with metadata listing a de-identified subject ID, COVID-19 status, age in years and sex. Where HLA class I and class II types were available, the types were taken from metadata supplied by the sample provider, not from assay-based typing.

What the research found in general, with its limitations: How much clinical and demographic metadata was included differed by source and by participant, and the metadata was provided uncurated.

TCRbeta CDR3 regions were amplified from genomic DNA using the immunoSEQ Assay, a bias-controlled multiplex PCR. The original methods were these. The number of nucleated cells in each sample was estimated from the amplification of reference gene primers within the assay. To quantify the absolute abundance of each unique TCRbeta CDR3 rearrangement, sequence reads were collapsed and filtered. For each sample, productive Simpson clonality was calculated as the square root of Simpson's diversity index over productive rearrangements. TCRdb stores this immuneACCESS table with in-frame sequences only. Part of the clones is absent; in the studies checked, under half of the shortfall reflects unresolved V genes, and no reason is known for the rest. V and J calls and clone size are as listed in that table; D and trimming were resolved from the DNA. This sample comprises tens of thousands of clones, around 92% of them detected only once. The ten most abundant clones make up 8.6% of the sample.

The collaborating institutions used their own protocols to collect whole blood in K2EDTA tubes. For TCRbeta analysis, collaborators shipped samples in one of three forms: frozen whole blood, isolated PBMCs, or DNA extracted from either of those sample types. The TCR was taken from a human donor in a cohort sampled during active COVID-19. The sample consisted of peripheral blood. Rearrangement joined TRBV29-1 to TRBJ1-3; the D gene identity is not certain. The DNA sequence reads TGCAGCGGCGGCCTGGGAAACACCATATATTTT. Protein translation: CSGGLGNTIYF.